This entry describes one T cell receptor (beta chain). The target antigen is unknown. Purity exceeded 95% in all sorted populations. There are 14 residues in the CDR3. The V gene's germline CDR1 is SGHRS and CDR2 YFSETQ. Trimming shortened V by 5 bases and J by 2 bases, and 14 bases separated the two germline ends. What was sequenced were expressed TCRB transcripts, since all of the isolated RNA had been reverse transcribed. Repertoires were generated with immunoSEQ multiplex PCR, while TCRdb's copy carries only in-frame clones and drops some. This sample has over 300,000 clones, with roughly 8% found just once. These data originate in a study of beta chain features in type 1 diabetes. Whole-study results and caveats: VDJ junctions in type 1 diabetes patients carried more deletions and fewer insertions. Naive, central memory and Treg TCRB repertoires appeared more alike in patients than in healthy donors.

The receptor's source is a woman aged 18-29 years in good health. Specimen: central memory CD4+ T cells from blood. The chain joins TRBV5-1 to TRBJ2-7, with D maybe TRBD1 (5 bases). As DNA, the CDR3 is TGCGCCAGCAGACCTTCCCCAGGGACCTACGAGCAGTACTTC. This translates into CASRPSPGTYEQYF.